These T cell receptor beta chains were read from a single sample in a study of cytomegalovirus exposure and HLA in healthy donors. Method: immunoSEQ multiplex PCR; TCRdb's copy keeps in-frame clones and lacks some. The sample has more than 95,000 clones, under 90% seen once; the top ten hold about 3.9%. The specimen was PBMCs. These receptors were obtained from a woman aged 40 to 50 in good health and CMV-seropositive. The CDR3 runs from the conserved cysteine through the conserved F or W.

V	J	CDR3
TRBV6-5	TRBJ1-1	CASSSGTVFEAFF
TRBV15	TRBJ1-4	CATSSSPRGEKLFF
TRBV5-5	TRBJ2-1	CASSLEAGRSNEQFF
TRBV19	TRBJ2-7	CASTNSAGGSGNEQYF
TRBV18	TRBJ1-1	CASSPTTGGLTEAFF
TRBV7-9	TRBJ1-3	CASRRTGTGDRDSGNTIYF
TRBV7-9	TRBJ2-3	CSSSQLAGVADTQYF
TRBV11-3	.	CASSLPVGENEQYF
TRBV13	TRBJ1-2	CASSLQGQGAWGYTF
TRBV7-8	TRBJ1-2	CASSPDREYGYTF
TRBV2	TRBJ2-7	CASSDNISYEQYF
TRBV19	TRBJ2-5	CASSLRDTVHF
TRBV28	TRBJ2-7	CATTGQSYEQYF
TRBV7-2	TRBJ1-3	CASSFQTGTNTIYF
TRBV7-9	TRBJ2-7	CASSPSTETTYEQYF
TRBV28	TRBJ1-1	CASTRLGANTEAFF